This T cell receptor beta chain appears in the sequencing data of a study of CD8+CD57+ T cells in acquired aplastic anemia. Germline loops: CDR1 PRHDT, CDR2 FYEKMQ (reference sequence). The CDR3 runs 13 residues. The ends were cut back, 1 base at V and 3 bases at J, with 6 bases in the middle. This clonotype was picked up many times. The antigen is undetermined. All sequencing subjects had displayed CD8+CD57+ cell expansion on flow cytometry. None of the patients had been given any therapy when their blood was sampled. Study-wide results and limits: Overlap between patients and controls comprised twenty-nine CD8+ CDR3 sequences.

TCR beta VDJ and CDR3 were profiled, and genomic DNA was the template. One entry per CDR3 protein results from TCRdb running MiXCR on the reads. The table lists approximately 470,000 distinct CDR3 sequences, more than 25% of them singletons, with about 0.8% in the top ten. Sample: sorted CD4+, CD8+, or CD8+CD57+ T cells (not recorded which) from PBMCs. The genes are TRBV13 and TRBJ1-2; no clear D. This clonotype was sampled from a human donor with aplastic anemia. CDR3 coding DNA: TGTGCCAGCAGCTTAGTTCAGTACTATGGCTACACCTTC. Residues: CASSLVQYYGYTF.